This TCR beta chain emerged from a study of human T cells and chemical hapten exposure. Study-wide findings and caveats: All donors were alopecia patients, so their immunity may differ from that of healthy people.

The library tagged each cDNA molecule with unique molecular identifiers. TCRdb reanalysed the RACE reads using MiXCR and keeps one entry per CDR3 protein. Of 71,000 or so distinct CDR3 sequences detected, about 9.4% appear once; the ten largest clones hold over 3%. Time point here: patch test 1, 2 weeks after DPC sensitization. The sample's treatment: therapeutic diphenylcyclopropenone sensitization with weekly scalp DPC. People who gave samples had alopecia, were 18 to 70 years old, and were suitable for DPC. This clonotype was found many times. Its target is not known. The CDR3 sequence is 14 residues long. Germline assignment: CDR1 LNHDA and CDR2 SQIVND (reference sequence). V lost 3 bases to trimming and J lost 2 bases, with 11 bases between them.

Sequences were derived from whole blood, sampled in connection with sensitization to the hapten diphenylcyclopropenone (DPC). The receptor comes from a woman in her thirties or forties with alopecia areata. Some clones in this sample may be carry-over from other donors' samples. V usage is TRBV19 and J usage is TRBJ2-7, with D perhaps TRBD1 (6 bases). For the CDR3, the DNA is TGTGCCAGTAGTATCCGGGACAATCCCTACGAGCAGTACTTC. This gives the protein CASSIRDNPYEQYF.